The 30 T cell receptor beta chains below were found in one sample sequenced in a study of T cell changes during pregnancy in multiple sclerosis. Method: immunoSEQ multiplex PCR; TCRdb's copy keeps in-frame clones and lacks some. This table holds more than 80,000 clones, 85% to 95% found once. This sample comprised peripheral blood, obtained after pregnancy. The receptors originated from a female donor with multiple sclerosis, enrolled in a pregnancy study.

This clone was found once. The V gene is TRBV30, the J gene TRBJ1-3; no firm D call. V was cut by 3 bases and J by 1 base, with 7 bases left in between. CDR3 length: 13 amino acids. CDR1 and CDR2 from the germline V gene are GTSNPN and SVGIG (reference sequence). CDR3 in amino acids: CAWSHTSGNTIYF. The CDR3 DNA follows: TGTGCCTGGAGCCACACGTCTGGAAACACCATATATTTT.

V gene TRBV2 combines with J gene TRBJ2-3, with a weak D call TRBD2 (6 bases). The length of the CDR3 is 14 residues. The V gene lost 2 bases and the J gene lost 6 bases, with 12 bases spanning the gap. Germline CDR1 reads SNHLY; CDR2 reads FYNNEI. CDR3 bases: TGTGCCAGCAGTGAACAGACTAGTGGGGATACGCAGTATTTT. This codes for CASSEQTSGDTQYF.

This clone was seen just once. J is TRBJ2-3 and V is TRBV7-3; maybe TRBD2 (6 bases). This CDR3 contains 13 residues. The V and J ends lost 8 bases and 1 base respectively, with 10 bases between them. From germline, CDR1 is SGHTA and CDR2 FQGTGA. The CDR3 region has the DNA TGTGCCAGCGGGGCTAGCGGCACAGATACGCAGTATTTT. This codes for CASGASGTDTQYF.

The chain links TRBV19 to TRBJ2-4; 9 bases align to TRBD1. The CDR3 length is 15 residues. Losses at the gene ends were 6 bases for V and 7 bases for J; bases not matched to a gene: 10. Germline V gene lookup returns CDR1 LNHDA and CDR2 SQIVND (reference sequence). The CDR3 protein is CASRPPGQGFNIQYF. CDR3 sequence (DNA): TGTGCCAGTAGGCCCCCGGGACAGGGCTTCAACATTCAGTACTTC.

The chain recombines TRBV2 with TRBJ1-2; no clear D. This CDR3 has 12 amino acids. Trimming left V 6 bases short and J 2 bases short, with 7 bases between. Germline V lookup: CDR1 SNHLY, CDR2 FYNNEI. CDR3 amino acids: CASRATNYGYTF. Here the CDR3 DNA reads TGTGCCAGCAGGGCAACCAACTATGGCTACACCTTC.

V usage is TRBV6-1 and J usage is TRBJ2-1; perhaps TRBD2 as D (6 bases). There are 13 residues in the CDR3. Germline CDR1 is MNHNS and CDR2 is SASEGT. The V end lost 4 bases, the J end lost 9 bases, and 13 bases lay between the germline ends. CDR3 nucleotide sequence: TGTGCCAGCAGTGTCCTGACTAGGAGTGAGCAGTTCTTC. Residues: CASSVLTRSEQFF.

This clone was observed a few times. The chain employs TRBV30 and TRBJ1-5; D might be TRBD1 (5 bases). This CDR3 spans 13 amino acids. V lost 2 bases, J lost 6 bases, and 11 bases lay in between. Per the germline V gene, CDR1 is GTSNPN and CDR2 is SVGIG (reference sequence). CDR3 DNA sequence: TGTGCCTGGAGTTGGGCAGGGCGTCAGCCCCAGCATTTT. It codes for CAWSWAGRQPQHF.

The chain employs TRBV28 and TRBJ2-7; TRBD2 matches at 10 bases. V gave up 7 bases and J gave up 9 bases; unmatched junction bases: 12. The CDR3 covers 14 residues. Per the germline V gene, CDR1 is MDHEN and CDR2 is SYDVKM. For the CDR3, the DNA is TGTGCCAGCACCCCCCCTAGAGCGGGAGGGGGGCAGTACTTC. Protein: CASTPPRAGGGQYF.

The V and J genes are TRBV5-6 and TRBJ1-4; the D gene is possibly TRBD1 (6 bases). This CDR3 has 15 amino acids. V was clipped by 0 bases and J by 2 bases, with 8 bases between them. Germline CDR1 is SGHDT and CDR2 is YYEEEE. In nucleotides, the CDR3 is TGTGCCAGCAGCTTGGGGGGGCAGACTAATGAAAAACTGTTTTTT. This translates into CASSLGGQTNEKLFF. Using reference TRBV5-6 and TRBJ1-4 for the parts outside the CDR3, the full variable domain is DAGVTQSPTHLIKTRGQQVTLRCSPKSGHDTVSWYQQALGQGPQFIFQYYEEEERQRGNFPDRFSGHQFPNYSSELNVNALLLGDSALYLCASSLGGQTNEKLFFGSGTQLSVL.

V usage is TRBV28 and J usage is TRBJ1-5; the D is unclear. The CDR3 is 16 residues long. Trimming removed 4 bases at V and 0 bases at J, with 13 bases between. The germline V gene encodes CDR1 MDHEN and CDR2 SYDVKM. This chain's CDR3 is CASSSQTPISNQPQHF. The CDR3 DNA reads as TGTGCCAGCAGTTCCCAGACACCGATTAGCAATCAGCCCCAGCATTTT.

The chain recombines TRBV5-4 with TRBJ1-1; D not certain. Per germline, CDR1 SGHNT and CDR2 YYREEE (reference sequence). Trimming took off 5 bases at V and 4 bases at J, with 18 bases between the two ends. The CDR3 runs to 15 residues. The CDR3 is CASSPMIGRGTEAFF. CDR3 in DNA: TGTGCCAGCAGTCCCATGATCGGGCGGGGCACTGAAGCTTTCTTT.

The chain uses TRBV6-1 and TRBJ1-2; D call uncertain. Trimming stripped 2 bases from V and 0 bases from J, with 10 bases between. Germline CDR1 MNHNS, CDR2 SASEGT. The CDR3 spans 15 residues. This CDR3 is CASSELTVANYGYTF. The CDR3 bases are TGTGCCAGCAGTGAATTGACTGTTGCTAACTATGGCTACACCTTC.

CDR3: CASSLLLGTLEAFF. In DNA, the CDR3 is TGTGCCAGCAGTTTACTCCTGGGGACACTTGAAGCTTTCTTT. The chain carries TRBV28 and TRBJ1-1; D possibly corresponds to TRBD1 (6 bases). The germline CDR1 and CDR2 sequences are MDHEN and SYDVKM. This CDR3 has 14 residues. Trimming stripped 2 bases from V and 7 bases from J, with 14 bases between.

The chain couples TRBV14 to TRBJ2-7; D is perhaps TRBD1 (6 bases). Germline CDR1 reads SGHDN; CDR2 reads FVKESK. The CDR3 is 15 residues long. Trimming stripped 4 bases from V and 6 bases from J, with 19 bases between. CDR3 amino acids: CASSPKQGPGGEQYF. The CDR3 DNA follows: TGTGCCAGCAGCCCGAAACAGGGCCCCGGAGGCGAGCAGTACTTC.

The chain recombines TRBV6-5 with TRBJ2-3; D call uncertain. The CDR3 covers 14 residues. The V end lost 3 bases, the J end lost 2 bases, and 9 bases lay between the germline ends. Per germline, CDR1 MNHEY and CDR2 SVGAGI. The CDR3 nucleotides are TGTGCCAGCAGTTATGGCGGCCTCACAGATACGCAGTATTTT. Amino acid sequence: CASSYGGLTDTQYF.

The chain joins TRBV15 to TRBJ1-6, with D possibly TRBD1 on 6 matching bases. CDR1 is LNHNV, CDR2 YYDKDF, per germline (reference sequence). CDR3 size: 14 residues. Trimming took 0 bases from V and 13 from J, leaving 13 bases between them. CDR3 sequence reads: CATSRDRAGAPLHF. The CDR3 nucleotides read TGTGCCACCAGCAGAGACCGGGCGGGGGCCCCCCTCCACTTT.

The chain joins TRBV5-6 to TRBJ1-6; 8 bases are shared with TRBD1. Per germline, CDR1 SGHDT and CDR2 YYEEEE. V lost 4 bases to trimming and J lost 9 bases; unmatched junction nucleotides: 9. The CDR3 spans 15 residues. The CDR3 nucleotides are TGTGCCAGCAGCAGCCTGGGACAGGCTCCTTCACCCCTCCACTTT. As protein: CASSSLGQAPSPLHF.

This clone appeared a single time. The J gene is TRBJ1-1, the V gene TRBV5-1; 8 bases map to TRBD1. Per the germline V gene, CDR1 is SGHRS and CDR2 is YFSETQ. CDR3 size: 14 residues. V was clipped by 4 bases and J by 3 bases; unmatched bases: 5. CDR3 amino acids: CASSAGQGYTEAFF. CDR3 nucleotide sequence: TGCGCCAGCAGCGCCGGACAGGGTTACACTGAAGCTTTCTTT.

This chain joins TRBV19 and TRBJ2-4, with TRBD1 identical over 9 bases. This CDR3 comprises 13 residues. After removal of 7 bases from V and 7 bases from J, the junction contained 5 bases not matched to a gene. The germline V gene encodes CDR1 LNHDA and CDR2 SQIVND (reference sequence). The CDR3 is CASKGQGTNIQYF. The CDR3 coding sequence is TGTGCCAGTAAAGGACAGGGGACGAACATTCAGTACTTC.

The rearrangement uses TRBV7-7 and TRBJ2-1; 11 bases line up with TRBD2. Germline CDR1 is SSHAT and CDR2 is FNYEAQ (reference sequence). The CDR3 runs to 14 residues. Trimming cost V 5 bases and J 6 bases; bases outside gene matches: 3. The CDR3 DNA reads as TGTGCCAGCAGCCGAGGACTAGCGGGCAATGAGCAGTTCTTC. This translates into CASSRGLAGNEQFF.

This chain uses TRBV5-4 with TRBJ2-1; 11 nucleotides align to TRBD2. V shed 1 base and J 7 bases; nucleotides not matched to a gene: 7. The germline CDR1 and CDR2 sequences are SGHNT and YYREEE (reference sequence). The CDR3 runs to 16 residues. The DNA for the CDR3 is TGTGCCAGCAGCTTGATTAGCGGGGGGGCTGTAAATGAGCAGTTCTTC. Translated, it gives CASSLISGGAVNEQFF.

CDR3 nucleotides: TGTGCCAGCAGCGGGGGACAGAGGAACACTGAAGCTTTCTTT. Translation gives CASSGGQRNTEAFF. The chain combines TRBV5-6 with TRBJ1-1, with 7 bases matching TRBD1. Germline V gives CDR1 SGHDT, CDR2 YYEEEE. This CDR3 region has 14 residues. V lost 4 bases, J lost 1 base, and 4 bases stayed unmatched.

This clone was seen a few times. The chain combines TRBV10-1 with TRBJ1-1; possible D gene TRBD1, 5 bases. CDR1 is WNHNN, CDR2 SYGVQD, per germline (reference sequence). The CDR3 is 12 residues long. Trimming stripped 6 bases from V and 7 bases from J, with 12 bases between. CDR3 sequence reads: CASSLDRNEAFF. The DNA of the CDR3 is TGCGCCAGCAGCCTCGACAGAAATGAAGCTTTCTTT.

The V and J genes are TRBV6-6 and TRBJ2-7; no definite D call. CDR1 and CDR2 from the germline V gene are MNHNY and SVGAGI (reference sequence). The CDR3 contains 12 residues. Trimming took off 5 bases at V and 6 bases at J, with 11 bases between the two ends. CDR3 amino acids: CASSTVGAEQYF. The CDR3 coding sequence is TGTGCCAGCAGTACGGTGGGCGCCGAGCAGTACTTC.

The chain couples TRBV9 to TRBJ2-5; 7 nucleotides agree with TRBD1. This CDR3 has 16 residues. CDR1 SGDLS and CDR2 YYNGEE come from the germline V gene. The J segment lost 3 bases and the V segment lost 3 bases, leaving 11 bases of the junction unmatched. The DNA for the CDR3 is TGTGCCAGCAGCGCCCACTTAGGGGGCCTTAAAGAGACCCAGTACTTC. It yields the protein CASSAHLGGLKETQYF.

The rearrangement uses TRBV5-4 and TRBJ2-1; 10 bases agree with TRBD2. V was clipped by 4 bases and J by 7 bases; unmatched bases: 11. The germline V gene encodes CDR1 SGHNT and CDR2 YYREEE (reference sequence). The CDR3 has 16 residues. CDR3 nucleotides: TGTGCCAGCAGCCCCTCTCAGCGGGGGGGCCAAAATGAGCAGTTCTTC. Translated, it gives CASSPSQRGGQNEQFF. The variable domain in full, with the rest retrieved from reference TRBV5-4 and TRBJ2-1, is ETGVTQSPTHLIKTRGQQVTLRCSSQSGHNTVSWYQQALGQGPQFIFQYYREEENGRGNFPPRFSGLQFPNYSSELNVNALELDDSALYLCASSPSQRGGQNEQFFGPGTRLTVL.

This clone was counted once. This chain uses TRBV29-1 with TRBJ1-2; a weak D match, TRBD1 (6 bases). Germline loops: CDR1 SQVTM, CDR2 ANQGSEA. With 3 bases removed from V and 8 bases from J, the gap between germline ends came to 10 bases. This CDR3 has 11 residues. The CDR3 spells CSVEGRGGYTF. As DNA, the CDR3 is TGCAGCGTTGAGGGCAGGGGCGGCTACACCTTC.

This chain links TRBV6-5 with TRBJ1-2; 8 nucleotides align to TRBD1. The V segment lost 5 bases and the J segment 9 bases; nucleotides outside the gene matches: 14. CDR1 is MNHEY and CDR2 is SVGAGI in the germline V gene. The CDR3 loop spans 15 amino acids. The CDR3 DNA reads as TGTGCCAGCAGTCCCTCCCTGGGACAGGACCTCCGCTACACCTTC. This codes for CASSPSLGQDLRYTF.

The J gene is TRBJ2-3, the V gene TRBV18; TRBD2 matches 9 bases. In germline, CDR1 is KGHSH, CDR2 LQKENI. The CDR3 covers 15 residues. The V segment lost 1 base and the J segment 4 bases; nucleotides outside the gene matches: 3. The CDR3 DNA reads as TGTGCCAGCTCACCACTCAGCGGGAGGCCAGATACGCAGTATTTT. Residues: CASSPLSGRPDTQYF.

This chain uses TRBV29-1 with TRBJ1-2, with D hard to call. Trimming pared 0 bases from V and 8 bases from J, leaving 4 bases between. The CDR3 spans 10 residues. Germline CDR1 SQVTM, CDR2 ANQGSEA. CDR3 bases: TGCAGCGTTGAAGACGAGGGCTACACCTTC. Translating it yields CSVEDEGYTF.